Detailed here is one T cell receptor beta chain. These data originate in a study of monozygotic twins with inflammatory bowel disease. TCRdb re-called the 5' RACE reads and catalogs CDR3 proteins one per entry, DNA excluded. Its table records approximately 300,000 distinct CDR3 sequences. Germline assignment: CDR1 SGHRS and CDR2 YFSETQ. The CDR3 sequence is 13 residues long. This chain links TRBV5-1 with TRBJ2-5. This TCR was recovered from a human donor with ulcerative colitis or Crohn's disease, or a healthy co-twin of an affected twin (not recorded which). The source material was blood. The CDR3 protein is CASSWRTQATQYF.